The next 2 T cell receptor beta chains were all read from a single sample in a study of T cells in Graves' hyperthyroidism and ophthalmopathy (dated by TCRdb to 2018 to 2020). The library relied on multiplex PCR. The sequencer listed for this sample is Illumina HiSeq 2000. TCR beta CDR3 regions were amplified from RNA transcripts. The first round of RT-PCR for the TCR CDR3 was performed with the HTBI primer set and the Qiagen OneStep RT-PCR kit. Through fastp at Q25 and MiXCR, TCRdb rebuilt clones from the public reads, retaining in-frame beta chains. When rows share a CDR3 protein, they turn into one entry using the most common DNA and genes. The sample yields fewer than 800,000 distinct CDR3 sequences; around 17% were counted once. 8.4% of the sample comes from the top ten. Specimen: blood. These TCRs come from a young man with Graves' hyperthyroidism.

This clonotype was counted at least ten times. CDR3 amino acids: CASSPDRGMETQYF. Here the CDR3 DNA reads TGTGCCAGCAGTCCGGACAGGGGGATGGAGACCCAGTACTTC. The rearrangement links TRBV25-1 to TRBJ2-5; 10 nucleotides match TRBD1. This CDR3 comprises 14 residues. Germline values: CDR1 MGHDK, CDR2 SYGVNS. The junction had 5 bases not matched to a gene; V was cut back by 5 bases and J by 5 bases.

This clonotype was counted a few times. This chain connects TRBV20-1 to TRBJ1-4, with D uncertain. Trimming pared 5 bases from V and 1 base from J, leaving 8 bases between. Germline assignment: CDR1 DFQATT and CDR2 SNEGSKA (reference sequence). The CDR3 consists of 13 residues. CDR3 in amino acids: CSAYGLTNEKLFF. The CDR3 DNA sequence: TGCAGTGCTTATGGGTTAACTAATGAAAAACTGTTTTTT.